These T cell receptor beta chains were read from a single sample in a study of molecular identifiers for immune sequencing clone quantification. TCRdb reprocessed the PCR reads with MiXCR, giving one entry per CDR3 protein. Among hundreds of thousands of distinct CDR3 sequences, roughly 21% were seen once, and the ten largest hold roughly 0.9%. Material for sequencing was naive CD8+ T cells from blood, with Jurkat cell RNA spiked in. The receptors come from a human donor in good health. Some libraries in this study had Jurkat cell RNA spiked in. The CDR3 runs from the conserved cysteine through the conserved F or W. A D gene is named only where the DNA matches it firmly. A row's size may be missing; if present it is once, few, many or a size class.

D	V	size	J	DNA	CDR3
TRBD1	TRBV7-2	-	TRBJ2-2	TGTGCCAGCAGCTTACCACCGGGACAGGGCCCCGGGGAGCTGTTTTTT	CASSLPPGQGPGELFF
-	TRBV3-1	-	TRBJ1-1	TGTGCCAGCAGCCATTCGGGGGGCGCGTACACTGAAGCTTTCTTT	CASSHSGGAYTEAFF
TRBD1	TRBV7-6	many	TRBJ1-1	TGCGCCAGCAGCTTGGTGACAGGGGTGAACACTGAAGCTTTCTTT	CASSLVTGVNTEAFF
TRBD1	TRBV19	-	TRBJ2-5	TGTGCCAGTAGTGACCGGGACAGTACCTCAGAGACCCAGTACTTC	CASSDRDSTSETQYF
TRBD2	TRBV12-3/TRBV12-4	many	TRBJ2-1	TGTGCCAGCAGTTTTATCCTAGCGGGGGGGGGTGAGCAGTTCTTC	CASSFILAGGGEQFF
-	TRBV24-1	many	TRBJ2-3	TGTGCCACCAGTAGGACGGCCAGCACAGATACGCAGTATTTT	CATSRTASTDTQYF
TRBD2	TRBV20-1	few	TRBJ2-7	TGCAGTGCTACCTCCGGGACTAGCGGGAATGACTACGAGCAGTACTTC	CSATSGTSGNDYEQYF
-	TRBV4-3	-	TRBJ2-2	TGCGCCAGCAGCCAAGAGATGGGGGCGACCGGGGAGCTGTTTTTT	CASSQEMGATGELFF
TRBD2	TRBV9	-	TRBJ2-1	TGTGCCAGCAGCGTGGGGGGGGTTGAGCAGTTCTTC	CASSVGGVEQFF
-	TRBV4-3	many	TRBJ1-6	TGCGCCAGCAGCCAAGATAAGACGTCAGGGGTTGGTTCACCCCTCCACTTT	CASSQDKTSGVGSPLHF
TRBD1	TRBV5-1	-	TRBJ1-1	TGCGCCAGCAGCTTGTGGGGGGACAGCACTGAAGCTTTCTTT	CASSLWGDSTEAFF
-	TRBV7-6	many	TRBJ2-7	TGTGCCAGCAGCTTAGCGCAGGTTGGGGGTTTCTCCGAGCAGTACTTC	CASSLAQVGGFSEQYF
-	TRBV9	many	TRBJ2-3	TGTGCCAGCAGCGCCGTTATAGGGGGCACAGATACGCAGTATTTT	CASSAVIGGTDTQYF
-	TRBV6-6	many	TRBJ2-2	TGTGCCAGCAGTTACGGGTACACCGGGGAGCTGTTTTTT	CASSYGYTGELFF
TRBD2	TRBV7-2	many	TRBJ2-3	TGTGCCAGCAGCGAGCAAAAGCTACGGGGGGGGCCTCCAGATACGCAGTATTTT	CASSEQKLRGGPPDTQYF
-	TRBV6-2/TRBV6-3	many	TRBJ2-1	TGTGCCAGCAGATGGGACAATGAGCAGTTCTTC	CASRWDNEQFF
TRBD1	TRBV20-1	few	TRBJ2-4	TGCAGTGCTAGTGGGCAGGGGGAAAACATTCAGTACTTC	CSASGQGENIQYF
-	TRBV3-1	-	TRBJ2-6	TGTGCCAGCAGCCAAGATGGGGAAGCCTGGGCCAACGTCCTGACTTTC	CASSQDGEAWANVLTF
-	TRBV29-1	many	TRBJ1-1	TGCAGCGTTGTGAACGGATTGAACACTGAAGCTTTCTTT	CSVVNGLNTEAFF
TRBD1	TRBV30	many	TRBJ2-7	TGTGCCTGGAGTACGGACAGGGAGTGGGGCTACGAGCAGTACTTC	CAWSTDREWGYEQYF
-	TRBV20-1	many	TRBJ1-1	TGCAGTGCTAGAGAGGCGGGATACACTGAAGCTTTCTTT	CSAREAGYTEAFF
TRBD1	TRBV29-1	few	TRBJ1-2	TGCAGCGTTGATTCGGGACAGGGGGCATCGAACTATGGCTACACCTTC	CSVDSGQGASNYGYTF
-	TRBV6-5	-	TRBJ2-6	TGTGCCAGCAGTCCCTCCGCGGCGGGGGCCAACGTCCTGACTTTC	CASSPSAAGANVLTF
-	TRBV6-2/TRBV6-3	few	TRBJ1-5	TGTGTCAGCAGGGTAGAGAGCAATCAGCCCCAGCATTTT	CVSRVESNQPQHF
TRBD2	TRBV11-1	few	TRBJ2-7	TGTGCCAGCAGCTTTGATTTCTCTAGCGGGAACTACGAGCAGTACTTC	CASSFDFSSGNYEQYF
-	TRBV6-2/TRBV6-3	many	TRBJ2-7	TGTGCCAGCAGCCCCGCGGACCACGAGCAGTACTTC	CASSPADHEQYF
-	TRBV29-1	-	TRBJ2-7	TGCAGCGTTTCAGAAGGCTACGAGCAGTACTTC	CSVSEGYEQYF
TRBD1	TRBV27	few	TRBJ2-7	TGTGCCAGCAGTCCAGTTGGATACAGGGGTTACGAGCAGTACTTC	CASSPVGYRGYEQYF
TRBD2	TRBV7-2	many	TRBJ2-4	TGTGCCAGCAGCCCCATAGCGGGGGGGCGGTCCAAAAACATTCAGTACTTC	CASSPIAGGRSKNIQYF
-	TRBV19	-	TRBJ2-1	TGTGCCAGTAGTATATTGGCGACAGCTTACAATGAGCAGTTCTTC	CASSILATAYNEQFF
-	TRBV27	-	TRBJ1-2	TGTGCCAGCAGTTCCAAGGCAGGGGTTAATGGCTACACCTTC	CASSSKAGVNGYTF
-	TRBV20-1	few	TRBJ2-2	TGCAGTGCGCCGACAGCGAACACCGGGGAGCTGTTTTTT	CSAPTANTGELFF
TRBD2	TRBV4-1	once	TRBJ2-5	TGCGCCGGCAGCCAAGGCACTCGCGGGAGGAAAGAGACCCAGTACTTC	CAGSQGTRGRKETQYF
-	TRBV5-1	many	TRBJ2-1	TGCGCCAGCCGCGAGGACAGCTACAATGAGCAGTTCTTC	CASREDSYNEQFF
-	TRBV15	few	TRBJ1-5	TGTGCCACCAGCAGAGATTCTTTTCTCCATCAGCCCCAGCATTTT	CATSRDSFLHQPQHF
TRBD1	TRBV6-2/TRBV6-3	many	TRBJ2-3	TGTGCCAGCAGTTACCTACAGGGGGCTGAAGCAGATACGCAGTATTTT	CASSYLQGAEADTQYF
TRBD1	TRBV24-1	-	TRBJ2-2	TGTGCCACCAGCCGGGACAGTTACACCGGGGAGCTGTTTTTT	CATSRDSYTGELFF
TRBD2	TRBV3-1	-	TRBJ2-7	TGTGCCAGCAGCCAAGCAATTAGATTGGCAGCGGGAGGCTACGAGCAGTACTTC	CASSQAIRLAAGGYEQYF
TRBD1	TRBV11-2	-	TRBJ2-7	TGTGCCAGCAGCCAGGGGTCCGGGACAGGGAAGAAATTC	CASSQGSGTGKKF
-	TRBV23-1	many	TRBJ1-5	TGCGCCAGCAGTCAATCCGGCAGGGACATAGGGAATCAGCCCCAGCATTTT	CASSQSGRDIGNQPQHF
-	TRBV30	-	TRBJ2-7	TGTGCCTGGAGTACAACAACCCACGGGGGACGCCCCTACGAGCAGTACTTC	CAWSTTTHGGRPYEQYF
TRBD2	TRBV5-4	many	TRBJ2-7	TGTGCCAGCAGCTTAGGCGGGAGTCTGCTCGACGAGCAGTACTTC	CASSLGGSLLDEQYF
-	TRBV13	few	TRBJ2-5	TGTGCCAGCAGCTTAGCCGTGGGAGGGGGGTTCCAAGAGACCCAGTACTTC	CASSLAVGGGFQETQYF
-	TRBV4-3	many	TRBJ2-5	TGCGCCAGCAGCCAAGATTACGACTCAGGGCAGACCCAGTACTTC	CASSQDYDSGQTQYF
-	TRBV27	many	TRBJ1-1	TGTGCCAGCAGTCCCGCGCGGGGCAGGCACCCGAACACTGAAGCTTTCTTT	CASSPARGRHPNTEAFF
-	TRBV28	many	TRBJ2-7	TGTGCCAGCAGTTTCGGACGGGCCGGAGCCTACGAGCAGTACTTC	CASSFGRAGAYEQYF
-	TRBV6-5	many	TRBJ1-1	TGTGCCAGCAGTTACTCCCTACAGGGCGGGTCTGAAGCTTTCTTT	CASSYSLQGGSEAFF
-	TRBV12-3/TRBV12-4	many	TRBJ2-4	TGTGCCAGCACCCCGGACAGTTCTCTAGCCAAAAACATTCAGTACTTC	CASTPDSSLAKNIQYF
-	TRBV27	many	TRBJ2-5	TGTGCCAGCACGGGGTTGGGGTCGGGAGAGACCCAGTACTTC	CASTGLGSGETQYF
-	TRBV7-8	-	TRBJ1-6	TGTGCCAGCAGCTTAGCCGGGGCAGGACAGAGTAATTCACCCCTCCACTTT	CASSLAGAGQSNSPLHF
-	TRBV19	-	TRBJ1-6	TGTGCCAGTAGTCCACTGGGGGCGACGTCTCCCCTCCACTTT	CASSPLGATSPLHF
-	TRBV20-1	few	TRBJ2-7	TGCAGTGCTTCACACAGATTCTCCTACGAGCAGTACTTC	CSASHRFSYEQYF
-	TRBV12-3/TRBV12-4	few	TRBJ1-4	TGTGCCAGCAGTTTAGACACAGAGGAAAAACTGTTTTTT	CASSLDTEEKLFF
-	TRBV14	many	TRBJ2-3	TGTGCCAGCAGCCCCCGGACAGGGACTAACACAGATACGCAGTATTTT	CASSPRTGTNTDTQYF
-	TRBV23-1	-	TRBJ1-6	TGCGCCAGCAGTCCCCCAGGACGGAGCTCCTATAATTCACCCCTCCACTTT	CASSPPGRSSYNSPLHF